These 32 T cell receptor beta chains were sequenced from one sample in a study of blood T cells in healthy people across ages. Alongside a J-beta primer mix, a sample-barcoded 5' primer served in a second PCR lasting roughly 7 to 11 cycles. One entry per CDR3 protein results from TCRdb running MiXCR on the 5' RACE reads. In the table there are about 730,000 distinct CDR3 sequences, about 42% of which are singletons. The sequencing sample was made of blood. The receptor set was obtained from a woman aged 55-69 years in good health.

The chain combines TRBV12-3 or TRBV12-4 with TRBJ1-1; possible D gene TRBD1, 6 bases. The CDR3 spans 13 residues. V was cut by 1 base and J by 11 bases, with 14 bases left in between. This CDR3 reads CASSLGQVAYAFF. Here the CDR3 DNA reads TGTGCCAGCAGTTTAGGACAGGTAGCATACGCTTTCTTT.

The CDR3 nucleotides are TGTGCCAGCAGCTTAGAAGGGCTAGCGGGAAAGAGCTCCTACAATGAGCAGTTCTTC. This codes for CASSLEGLAGKSSYNEQFF. The J gene is TRBJ2-1, the V gene TRBV11-1, with 9 bases matching TRBD2. Germline V gives CDR1 SGHAT, CDR2 FQDESV (reference sequence). The CDR3 is 19 amino acids. V trimming: 1 base; J trimming: 0 bases; junction bases outside the gene matches: 10.

This chain links TRBV29-1 with TRBJ2-2, with D tentatively TRBD1 (6 bases). The V end was cut by 6 bases, the J end by 3 bases, with 8 bases between. Germline lookup yields CDR1 SQVTM and CDR2 ANQGSEA. This CDR3 spans 12 amino acids. In DNA form, the CDR3 reads TGCAGCGTGGACAGCTACACCGGGGAGCTGTTTTTT. It specifies CSVDSYTGELFF.

To note about this clonotype: One end of the junction does not line up with germline, which may come from a read error. CDR3 sequence: CAGSLATSQEAQYF. As DNA, the CDR3 is TGCGCCGGCAGCTTGGCCACTAGCCAAGAGGCCCAGTACTTC. The rearrangement links TRBV5-1 to TRBJ2-7; a weak D match, TRBD2 (6 bases). This CDR3 contains 14 residues. The germline V gene has CDR1 SGHRS and CDR2 YFSETQ.

In its sample, this clonotype was seen a few times. The J gene is TRBJ1-5, the V gene TRBV6-2 or TRBV6-3; D remains ambiguous. Germline-derived CDR1 and CDR2 are MNHEY and SVGEGT. The V end lost 4 bases, the J end lost 1 base, and 8 bases lay between the germline ends. The CDR3 covers 14 residues. The CDR3 DNA is TGTGCCAGCAGTTGGCGGTCCAGCAATCAGCCCCAGCATTTT. Encoded protein: CASSWRSSNQPQHF.

J is TRBJ2-6 and V is TRBV29-1, with TRBD1 matching 12 bases. CDR1 is SQVTM and CDR2 is ANQGSEA in the germline V gene. The CDR3 contains 16 residues. The V gene end was trimmed by 5 bases and the J gene end by 2 bases; junction bases not matched to a gene: 4. The CDR3 sequence is CSVSRDRGPGANVLTF. The DNA for the CDR3 is TGCAGCGTTAGCCGGGACAGGGGGCCTGGGGCCAACGTCCTGACTTTC.

This clonotype came up a few times. This rearrangement joins TRBV7-3 to TRBJ2-7; D not resolved. The V end lost 2 bases, the J end lost 2 bases, and 7 bases lay between the germline ends. There are 13 residues in the CDR3. Germline V gene data show CDR1 as SGHTA and CDR2 as FQGTGA. The CDR3 protein is CASSLDRPYEQYF. CDR3 DNA: TGTGCCAGCAGCTTAGACCGCCCCTACGAGCAGTACTTC.

The chain uses TRBV7-9 and TRBJ1-4; 10 nucleotides match TRBD1. This CDR3 has 16 amino acids. The V and J ends lost 3 bases and 5 bases, in that order; junction bases with no gene match: 6. The germline V gene encodes CDR1 SEHNR and CDR2 FQNEAQ (reference sequence). For the CDR3, the DNA is TGTGCCAGCAGCTTGGACGGGACAGGGGCGAATGAAAAACTGTTTTTT. Protein: CASSLDGTGANEKLFF.

This clonotype came up a few times. The chain has TRBV12-3 or TRBV12-4 and TRBJ1-5; D may be TRBD1 (6 bases). This CDR3 has 14 amino acids. V was cut by 5 bases and J by 5 bases, with 13 bases left in between. The chain's CDR3 is CASSPEGGDQPQHF. The CDR3 DNA follows: TGTGCCAGCAGTCCCGAAGGGGGTGATCAGCCCCAGCATTTT.

This clonotype was observed a few times. The V gene is TRBV27, the J gene TRBJ2-3, with TRBD2 matching 8 bases. Germline V lookup: CDR1 MNHEY, CDR2 SMNVEV (reference sequence). V lost 5 bases, J lost 7 bases, and 11 bases stayed unmatched. The length of the CDR3 is 15 residues. CDR3 sequence reads: CASSRRSGGPNTQYF. CDR3 bases: TGTGCCAGCAGTCGTCGCTCGGGAGGGCCTAATACGCAGTATTTT.

There are many counts of this clonotype. The gene calls are TRBV9 and TRBJ1-2; D might be TRBD1 (5 bases). Germline assignment: CDR1 SGDLS and CDR2 YYNGEE. V gave up 2 bases and J gave up 5 bases, with 7 bases separating them. The CDR3 is 12 residues long. CDR3 bases: TGTGCCAGCAGCGTTGGGGGATATGGCTACACCTTC. This translates into CASSVGGYGYTF.

On this clonotype: It may be a read error: a sequence one base away is much more abundant. The rearrangement links TRBV9 to TRBJ2-3; 9 bases line up with TRBD2. This CDR3 region has 16 residues. In germline, CDR1 is SGDLS, CDR2 YYNGEE. Trimming removed 6 bases from V and 1 base from J; junction bases left unmatched: 9. The CDR3 bases are TGTGCCAGCACCATCATCGGCGGGGGGGGCACAGATACGCAGTATTTT. Translating gives CASTIIGGGGTDTQYF.

J is TRBJ2-7 and V is TRBV20-1; D possibly uses TRBD1 or TRBD2 (5 bases each). Trimming left V 1 base short and J 4 bases short, with 14 bases between. CDR1 is DFQATT and CDR2 is SNEGSKA in the germline V gene (reference sequence). The CDR3 is 14 amino acids. The CDR3 protein is CSARVVGEGYEQYF. The CDR3, as DNA: TGCAGTGCTAGAGTGGTGGGAGAGGGGTACGAGCAGTACTTC.

This chain links TRBV28 with TRBJ2-7; tentative D call: TRBD1 (5 bases). Germline values: CDR1 MDHEN, CDR2 SYDVKM. Trimming pared 2 bases from V and 3 bases from J, leaving 20 bases between. This CDR3 spans 17 amino acids. The CDR3 sequence: CASSLGLGSDSYYEQYF. CDR3 DNA: TGTGCCAGCAGTTTAGGTTTGGGATCCGACAGCTACTACGAGCAGTACTTC.

The chain has TRBV25-1 and TRBJ2-1, with unresolved D. Per the germline V gene, CDR1 is MGHDK and CDR2 is SYGVNS. This CDR3 comprises 13 residues. Trimming removed 1 base from V and 9 bases from J, with 10 bases in between. In DNA, the CDR3 is TGTGCCAGCAGTGAATTTGGACCGAGTGAGCAGTTCTTC. Translated, it gives CASSEFGPSEQFF.

The rearrangement uses TRBV29-1 and TRBJ2-7; 11 bases map to TRBD2. There are 13 residues in the CDR3. The V segment lost 6 bases and the J segment 2 bases; nucleotides outside the gene matches: 3. CDR1 is SQVTM and CDR2 is ANQGSEA in the germline V gene. Here the CDR3 DNA reads TGCAGCGTGGCGGGACTAGCGGCCTACGAGCAGTACTTC. The encoded protein is CSVAGLAAYEQYF.

The CDR3 region is CASSIRAQGPYEQYF. Written as DNA, the CDR3 is TGTGCCAGTAGTATTCGAGCGCAGGGCCCCTACGAGCAGTACTTC. The chain uses TRBV19 and TRBJ2-7; perhaps TRBD1 as D (5 bases). This CDR3 comprises 15 residues. Looked up from germline, CDR1 is LNHDA and CDR2 is SQIVND (reference sequence). V was cut by 3 bases and J by 2 bases, with 14 bases left in between.

The chain combines TRBV14 with TRBJ2-6; D gene ambiguous. The CDR3 length is 18 residues. Per germline, CDR1 SGHDN and CDR2 FVKESK. Trimming removed 0 bases from V and 0 bases from J, with 12 bases in between. The CDR3 spells CASSQEWADTSGANVLTF. The CDR3 nucleotides read TGTGCCAGCAGCCAAGAGTGGGCGGATACCTCTGGGGCCAACGTCCTGACTTTC.

The CDR3 DNA reads as TGTGCCAGCTCACCGGGGAGGGGTTGGACTGAAGCTTTCTTT. Amino acid sequence: CASSPGRGWTEAFF. The chain joins TRBV18 to TRBJ1-1; D is possibly TRBD1 (5 bases). V dropped 3 bases and J dropped 5 bases, with 13 bases sitting between them. The germline V gene encodes CDR1 KGHSH and CDR2 LQKENI. This CDR3 has 14 residues.

The genes are TRBV4-2 and TRBJ2-7, with D uncertain. CDR3 length: 14 amino acids. CDR1 LGHNA and CDR2 YNFKEQ come from the germline V gene. The germline V and J ends were trimmed by 4 bases and 4 bases, with 14 bases remaining between them. The CDR3 sequence is CASSPRTEPYEQYF. The DNA of the CDR3 is TGTGCCAGCAGCCCACGCACGGAGCCTTACGAGCAGTACTTC.

This clonotype was counted between two and nine times. V usage is TRBV9 and J usage is TRBJ1-4; D is unclear. V was cut by 3 bases and J by 0 bases, with 12 bases left in between. The CDR3 loop spans 16 amino acids. CDR1 and CDR2 (germline): SGDLS, YYNGEE. The DNA for the CDR3 is TGTGCCAGCAGCGGCCATACAGAAACAACTAATGAAAAACTGTTTTTT. It specifies CASSGHTETTNEKLFF.

This chain joins TRBV6-5 and TRBJ2-4; D is unclear. Per germline, CDR1 MNHEY and CDR2 SVGAGI. The CDR3 has 19 residues. With 2 bases removed from V and 2 bases from J, the gap between germline ends came to 22 bases. CDR3 DNA: TGTGCCAGCAGTTACGATCTGGGTCCACCCCAAATGACCAAAAACATTCAGTACTTC. It specifies CASSYDLGPPQMTKNIQYF.

As DNA, the CDR3 is TGCAGTGCTAGAGATTTTGGGAGTATGAACACTGAAGCTTTCTTT. This sequence encodes CSARDFGSMNTEAFF. The chain joins TRBV20-1 to TRBJ1-1; D not certain. The V and J ends lost 0 bases and 0 bases respectively, with 11 bases between them. CDR1 DFQATT and CDR2 SNEGSKA come from the germline V gene (reference sequence). The CDR3 has 15 residues.

This clonotype was seen a few times. The chain joins TRBV27 to TRBJ1-6; D may be TRBD1 (5 bases). The V gene lost 3 bases and the J gene lost 6 bases, with 15 bases spanning the gap. The CDR3 runs to 16 residues. The germline V gene has CDR1 MNHEY and CDR2 SMNVEV (reference sequence). CDR3 nucleotide sequence: TGTGCCAGCAGTTTCCTGGGAAGTGGGGGTAATTCACCCCTCCACTTT. Translation gives CASSFLGSGGNSPLHF.

This rearrangement joins TRBV20-1 to TRBJ2-3; 7 nucleotides match TRBD2. The germline V gene encodes CDR1 DFQATT and CDR2 SNEGSKA (reference sequence). V shed 1 base and J 3 bases; nucleotides not matched to a gene: 7. The CDR3 spans 15 residues. CDR3 in amino acids: CSARVREATTDTQYF. CDR3 in DNA: TGCAGTGCTAGAGTCCGGGAGGCAACGACAGATACGCAGTATTTT.

The chain links TRBV7-2 to TRBJ2-5, with 11 nucleotides matching TRBD2. V shed 3 bases and J 2 bases; nucleotides not matched to a gene: 5. The CDR3 runs 16 residues. CDR1 is SGHTA and CDR2 is FQGNSA in the germline V gene. CDR3 nucleotides: TGTGCCAGCAGCTTCGATACTAGCGGGAGACAAGAGACCCAGTACTTC. Protein: CASSFDTSGRQETQYF.

This clonotype was recorded many times. The chain uses TRBV6-4 and TRBJ2-3; the D gene is possibly TRBD1 (5 bases). V lost 3 bases, J lost 3 bases, and 7 bases lay in between. The CDR3 extends over 13 amino acids. CDR1 is MRHNA, CDR2 SNTAGT, per germline. CDR3 coding DNA: TGTGCCAGCAGTGAGCAGGGTACAGATACGCAGTATTTT. Its protein product is CASSEQGTDTQYF.

The sample holds many counts of this clonotype. J is TRBJ2-1 and V is TRBV7-2, with a weak D call TRBD1 (5 bases). The CDR3 totals 13 residues. V was clipped by 5 bases and J by 6 bases, with 11 bases between them. Germline V lookup: CDR1 SGHTA, CDR2 FQGNSA. The CDR3 bases are TGTGCCAGCAGCCCCTTTACAGGCAATGAGCAGTTCTTC. It translates to CASSPFTGNEQFF.

V usage is TRBV4-1 and J usage is TRBJ1-5; 7 bases are shared with TRBD1. This CDR3 is 15 amino acids long. The J segment lost 4 bases and the V segment lost 3 bases, leaving 6 bases of the junction unmatched. CDR1 MGHRA and CDR2 YSYEKL come from the germline V gene. This chain's CDR3 is CASSQTGTANQPQHF. For the CDR3, the DNA is TGCGCCAGCAGCCAGACCGGGACAGCTAATCAGCCCCAGCATTTT.

This chain connects TRBV24-1 to TRBJ2-1; 8 bases line up with TRBD1. The J call may be incorrect, as the DNA end agrees better with TRBJ2-7. Germline CDR1 and CDR2: KGHDR and SFDVKD. The CDR3 has 17 amino acids. This CDR3 is CATSDQPGQANYNEQYF. In DNA form, the CDR3 reads TGTGCCACCAGTGACCAACCGGGACAGGCTAACTACAATGAGCAGTACTTC.

This chain uses TRBV18 with TRBJ1-1; TRBD1 might be the D (5 bases). The CDR3 sequence is 16 residues long. The germline gives CDR1 KGHSH, CDR2 LQKENI. The V end was cut by 3 bases, the J end by 0 bases, with 14 bases between. CDR3 sequence reads: CASSPYSGRVNTEAFF. As DNA, the CDR3 is TGTGCCAGCTCACCTTATTCTGGCAGGGTGAACACTGAAGCTTTCTTT.

The chain is built from TRBV6-6 and TRBJ2-1; 8 bases align to TRBD1. Trimming removed 4 bases from V and 6 bases from J; junction bases left unmatched: 5. CDR3 length: 14 residues. The germline V gene encodes CDR1 MNHNY and CDR2 SVGAGI (reference sequence). The CDR3 loop reads CASSLDRVSNEQFF. CDR3 nucleotides: TGTGCCAGCAGTTTGGACAGGGTCAGCAATGAGCAGTTCTTC.